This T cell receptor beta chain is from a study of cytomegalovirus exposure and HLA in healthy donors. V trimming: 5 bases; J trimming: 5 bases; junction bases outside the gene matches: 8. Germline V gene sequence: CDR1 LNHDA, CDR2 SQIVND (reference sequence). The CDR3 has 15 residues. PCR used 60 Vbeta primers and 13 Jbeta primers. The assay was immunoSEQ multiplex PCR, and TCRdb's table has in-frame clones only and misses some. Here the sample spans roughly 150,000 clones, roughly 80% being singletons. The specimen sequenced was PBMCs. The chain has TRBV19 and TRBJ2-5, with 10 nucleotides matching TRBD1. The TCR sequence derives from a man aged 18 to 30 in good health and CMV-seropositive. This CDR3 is CASSLGTGVRETQYF. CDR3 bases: TGTGCCAGTAGTCTCGGGACAGGGGTAAGGGAGACCCAGTACTTC.